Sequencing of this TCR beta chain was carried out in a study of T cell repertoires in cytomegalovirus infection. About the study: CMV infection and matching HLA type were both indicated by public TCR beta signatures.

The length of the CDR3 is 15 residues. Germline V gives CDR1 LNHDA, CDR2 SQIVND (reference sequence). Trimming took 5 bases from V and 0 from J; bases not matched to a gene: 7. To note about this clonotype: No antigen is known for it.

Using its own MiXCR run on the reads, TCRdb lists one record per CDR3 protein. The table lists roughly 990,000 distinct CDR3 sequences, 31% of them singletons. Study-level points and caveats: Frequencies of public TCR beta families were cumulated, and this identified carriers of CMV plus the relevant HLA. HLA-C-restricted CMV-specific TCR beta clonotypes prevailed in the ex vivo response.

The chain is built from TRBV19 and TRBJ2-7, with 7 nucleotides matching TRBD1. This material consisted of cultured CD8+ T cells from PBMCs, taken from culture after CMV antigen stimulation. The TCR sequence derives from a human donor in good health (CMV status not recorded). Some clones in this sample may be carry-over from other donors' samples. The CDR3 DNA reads TGTGCCAGTAGTGACGGACAGGCGAGCTCCTACGAGCAGTACTTC. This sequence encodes CASSDGQASSYEQYF.